Described below is a single T cell receptor (beta chain) sequence and its context. The record originates from a study of OX40 agonist ivuxolimab in advanced cancers. About the research overall: Previous treatment with anti-PD-1, anti-PD-L1 or anti-CTLA-4 therapy was allowed; 35% to 50% had received some.

Method: immunoSEQ multiplex PCR; TCRdb's copy keeps in-frame clones and lacks some. Of under 20,000 clones listed, approximately 80% were seen once; the top ten hold 20% to 30%. Germline V lookup: CDR1 SGHVS, CDR2 FQNEAQ. The V and J ends lost 5 bases and 0 bases respectively, with 19 bases between them. The CDR3 is made up of 17 amino acids. This clonotype originated in an adult with an advanced solid tumor such as melanoma, head and neck, liver or kidney cancer. This specimen was CD4+ or CD8+ T cells sorted from blood, taken in a trial of the OX40 agonist ivuxolimab. V usage is TRBV7-8 and J usage is TRBJ2-5; tentative D call: TRBD1 (6 bases). The CDR3 DNA is TGTGCCAGCAGCGGGGGCCCTATTGCGAGGTACCAAGAGACCCAGTACTTC. Translating gives CASSGGPIARYQETQYF.